This T cell receptor (beta chain) derives from a study of cytomegalovirus exposure and HLA in healthy donors (dated by TCRdb to about 2017). With regard to the full study: According to an earlier analysis of a few hundred of the donors, 150 million to 200 million T cells yielded 90 million to 130 million unique TCR beta sequences and around 280 Gb of sequence data. An early release covering 550 to 650 HLA-typed donors comprised about 300 gigabases of sequencing data and 85 million or so unique TCR sequences. Of the approximately 400 genotyped donors, roughly 80% were placed in the genetic ancestry cluster associated with self-reported Caucasian donors. The study was designed to test whether signatures of past pathogen exposure could be identified by cataloging public T cell receptors. The study used immunosequencing to profile the T cell repertoires of hundreds of subjects and linked those repertoires to cytomegalovirus serostatus. Besides the first cohort of roughly 660 subjects, a separate validation cohort made up of roughly 120 different subjects was used. To predict cytomegalovirus infection status, the study brought together high-throughput TCR immunosequencing, statistical association of individual TCRs with disease status, and machine learning. A later analysis re-examined previously published TCR beta repertoires from over 500 donors and added high-resolution HLA genotyping to investigate patterns of TCR occurrence. Rather than using new phenotypic data, the later analysis identified candidate immune exposures from TCR beta sequences and from how often those sequences occurred across donors. An earlier analysis of approximately 640 of the donors applied high-throughput TCR beta sequencing to assess whether each TCR beta V gene segment acted as functional or pseudogenic. Donor age, sex, ethnicity and CMV serostatus were collected together with the repertoire data. In a later genetic analysis, genome-wide SNP genotypes for about three fifths of the roughly 670 donors were used, and that subset was treated as a discovery cohort. All discovery cohort repertoires had been generated using a single sequencing platform. HLA typing covered class I and class II loci at four-digit resolution. The number of donors typed differed by locus, with about 629-630 for A, B, C, DRB1 and DQB1, roughly 550 for DQA1, under 610 for DPA1, and some 440 for DPB1. Roughly 5 DR-DQ haplotypes were handled as single units for association and clustering, since linkage in the cohort was strong. Among some 400 genotyped donors of the cohort, an average of approximately 240,000 unique TCR beta nucleotide sequences was sequenced per donor, of which about 18% were non-productive. Study-wide conclusions, independent of this receptor: According to a later analysis, most CMV-associated TCR beta chains appeared to be HLA-restricted, and the HLA associations seemed to be driven largely by CMV exposure. A later analysis reported that several top co-occurrence clusters appeared linked to parvovirus B19, influenza, CMV and Epstein-Barr virus. Roughly uniform sequencing depth across donors was assumed in presence/absence analyses, although this assumption may not hold. The cohort was sequenced for TCR beta chains only, and without alpha or paired-chain data the features that could be detected were limited. Because HLA typing was missing for some donors at each locus, association tests included only the typed subset. At a false discovery rate of 0.05, a later analysis linked about 16,000 TCR beta sequences to specific HLA alleles. Broadly in line with IMGT annotations, most TCR beta V segments showed up in productive rearrangements about 87% or about 30% of the time in an earlier analysis of approximately 640 of the donors. When HLA alleles, especially DR and DQ, strongly co-occurred, TCR associations were difficult to assign to individual alleles. The earlier analysis of 450 to 700 of the donors excluded approximately 15 rarely observed V segments, including chromosome 9 orphons, because counts were too low. According to a later analysis, TCR association rates differed among HLA loci, with DRB1 alleles showing the most associated TCRs and HLA-C alleles showing the fewest. V-gene and J-gene trimming of TCR beta chains was associated with a missense DCLRE1C variant in a later genetic analysis, and the association was replicated in an independent cohort. Most TCR sequences were observed very rarely across donors, whereas some public TCRs were present in many individuals. In vitro tests confirmed that a few of the cytomegalovirus-associated TCR beta chains recognize cytomegalovirus antigens. The authors suggested that the approach could potentially be extended to other disease states and immunological phenotypes. The classifier was reported to diagnose cytomegalovirus status with high specificity and sensitivity in both the original cohort and the validation cohort. The study listed 164 TCR beta chains as associated with cytomegalovirus. According to a later genetic analysis, donors in an Asian-associated ancestry cluster had fewer N-insertions in productive TCRs than the approximately 700-donor mean. Compared with equally common non-associated chains, HLA-associated TCR beta chains in a later analysis were more clonally expanded and had lower generation probabilities. A cluster of highly shared sequence variants was judged likely to represent a technical artifact of the sequencing pipeline. CMV serostatus was the only immune exposure information available for the cohort. A further reported finding was that TCR beta sequences accurately predicted the HLA-A and HLA-B alleles for most subjects in the first cohort. Because the 87-base-pair reads could not distinguish some IMGT-functional V segments, including TRBV6-2 and TRBV6-3, those segments were excluded. Correlated functional status among segregating V segments might be attributable to linkage disequilibrium, but an unknown experimental factor could not be ruled out.

Clipping removes 5 bases from V and 8 bases from J, with 11 as the unmatched junction base count. Its CDR3 holds 15 amino acids, cysteine through phenylalanine. Only the CDR3 part of the read is kept: 45 bases, read in frame from the first base. CDR1 and CDR2, looked up from the germline V gene (reference sequence), are SEHNR and FQNEAQ. The cohort comprised some 680 healthy bone marrow donors. All cohort members were sampled while nominally healthy, although unrecorded immune exposures were likely present. The donor was CMV seropositive and was included in the group of approximately 300 seropositive cohort members. Each donor provided a peripheral blood sample, and peripheral blood mononuclear cells were used for TCR beta sequencing. Genomic DNA extraction from the blood cell samples was performed with the Qiagen DNeasy Blood Extraction Kit. Libraries were constructed by the immunoSEQ multiplex PCR assay. The multiplex PCR relied on a mix of 60 forward primers for TCR Vbeta segments and 13 reverse primers for TCR Jbeta segments. Amplification of the CDR3 region of rearranged TCR beta genes was performed with a multiplex PCR assay on genomic DNA. Amplified TCR beta libraries were sequenced as 87-base-pair reads on the Illumina HiSeq System. Per the source publication's procedure: A later analysis tallied roughly 76 million unique TCR beta chains across the 610 or so repertoires, and about 10 million of those chains were shared by two or more donors. Raw reads were error-corrected and collapsed into unique sequences by a nearest-neighbor algorithm in which closely related sequences were merged to remove PCR and sequencing errors. V, D and J gene segments were assigned by aligning CDR3 sequences to IMGT reference sequences. For a sequence to be retained, at least a six-nucleotide match to both a V gene segment and a J gene segment was required. Rearrangements were called productive when the CDR3 lacked stop codons and stayed in frame with V and J; all others were non-productive. Following IMGT convention, CDR3 was defined as the stretch from the second conserved V-encoded cysteine up to the conserved J-encoded phenylalanine. The earlier analysis of 587 of the donors excluded sequences that lacked an unambiguous match to a single V gene segment. In an earlier analysis of approximately 550 of the donors, V segments were called functional above 56.7% productive rearrangements and were called segregating when the between-donor standard deviation exceeded 5%. To diagnose cytomegalovirus status from the catalog of TCR beta chain sequences, a statistical classification framework was built. In a later analysis, V and J genes were assigned by comparing TCR nucleotide sequences against IMGT/GENE-DB human TR gene sequences. Using the TCRdist pipeline, a later analysis assigned CDR3 sequences along with most-parsimonious VDJ recombination scenarios. A later analysis defined each TCR beta chain by its CDR3 amino acid sequence plus V-gene family, and excluded reads lacking a unique V-gene family. To address suspected cross-contamination and a sequencing artifact, a later analysis removed 592 highly shared, low-generation-probability nucleotide sequences. In a later analysis, a clonal expansion index was calculated for each public chain from normalized within-repertoire ranks of inferred template counts. A later analysis computed generation probabilities with a VDJ recombination model fitted to out-of-frame rearrangements, and checked the results against IGoR. Hypergeometric tests were used in a later analysis to score TCR-TCR, TCR-HLA and TCR-CMV co-occurrence, with a repertoire-size bias correction applied to the TCR pairs. In a later analysis, false discovery rates were estimated by permuting HLA or CMV assignments 20 times. In a later analysis, co-occurring TCRs were grouped with DBSCAN, and TCRdist sequence similarity was added when clustering was performed within HLA-allele-positive subsets. Repertoires with fewer than 30,000 or more than 120,000 public chains, plus five repertoires with anomalous nucleotide sharing, were excluded from co-occurrence clustering. Held by TCRdb, this immuneACCESS table contains in-frame sequences only and omits some clones. Under half of the omission traces to an unresolved V gene where checked; the cause of the rest is unknown. V and J calls and clone size follow that table, whereas D and trimming were derived from the DNA. The sample table shows around 130,000 clones, and around 80% are seen once. The ten largest clones take up about 2.7% of the sample.

The table lists this clone with a few counts. No cognate antigen has been identified for it. Base qualities are missing; no much larger clone stands one base away. The sequence links TRBV7-9 to TRBJ2-1; 8 junctional bases match TRBD2. Sequenced: PBMCs. This TCR came from a woman aged 18-29 years in good health and CMV-seropositive. The CDR3 reads CASSLVGGGFDEQFF. The DNA sequence follows: TGTGCCAGCAGCCTGGTCGGCGGGGGGTTCGATGAGCAGTTCTTC.